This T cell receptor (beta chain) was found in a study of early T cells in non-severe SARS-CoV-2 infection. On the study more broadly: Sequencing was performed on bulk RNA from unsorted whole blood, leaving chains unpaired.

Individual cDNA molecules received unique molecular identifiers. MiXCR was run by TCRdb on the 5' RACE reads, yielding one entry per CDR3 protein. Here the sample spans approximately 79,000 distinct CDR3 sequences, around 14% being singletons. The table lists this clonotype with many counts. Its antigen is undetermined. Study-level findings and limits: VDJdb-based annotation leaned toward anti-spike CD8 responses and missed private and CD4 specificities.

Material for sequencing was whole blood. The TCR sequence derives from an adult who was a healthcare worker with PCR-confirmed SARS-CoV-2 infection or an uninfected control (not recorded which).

CDR3: CSVQSYSNQPQHF. For the CDR3, the DNA is TGCAGCGTCCAGAGTTATAGCAATCAGCCCCAGCATTTT. The chain recombines TRBV29-1 with TRBJ1-5; no reliable D call. V shed 6 bases and J shed 0 bases, with 9 bases lying between them. This CDR3 region has 13 residues. Germline V gene lookup returns CDR1 SQVTM and CDR2 ANQGSEA.